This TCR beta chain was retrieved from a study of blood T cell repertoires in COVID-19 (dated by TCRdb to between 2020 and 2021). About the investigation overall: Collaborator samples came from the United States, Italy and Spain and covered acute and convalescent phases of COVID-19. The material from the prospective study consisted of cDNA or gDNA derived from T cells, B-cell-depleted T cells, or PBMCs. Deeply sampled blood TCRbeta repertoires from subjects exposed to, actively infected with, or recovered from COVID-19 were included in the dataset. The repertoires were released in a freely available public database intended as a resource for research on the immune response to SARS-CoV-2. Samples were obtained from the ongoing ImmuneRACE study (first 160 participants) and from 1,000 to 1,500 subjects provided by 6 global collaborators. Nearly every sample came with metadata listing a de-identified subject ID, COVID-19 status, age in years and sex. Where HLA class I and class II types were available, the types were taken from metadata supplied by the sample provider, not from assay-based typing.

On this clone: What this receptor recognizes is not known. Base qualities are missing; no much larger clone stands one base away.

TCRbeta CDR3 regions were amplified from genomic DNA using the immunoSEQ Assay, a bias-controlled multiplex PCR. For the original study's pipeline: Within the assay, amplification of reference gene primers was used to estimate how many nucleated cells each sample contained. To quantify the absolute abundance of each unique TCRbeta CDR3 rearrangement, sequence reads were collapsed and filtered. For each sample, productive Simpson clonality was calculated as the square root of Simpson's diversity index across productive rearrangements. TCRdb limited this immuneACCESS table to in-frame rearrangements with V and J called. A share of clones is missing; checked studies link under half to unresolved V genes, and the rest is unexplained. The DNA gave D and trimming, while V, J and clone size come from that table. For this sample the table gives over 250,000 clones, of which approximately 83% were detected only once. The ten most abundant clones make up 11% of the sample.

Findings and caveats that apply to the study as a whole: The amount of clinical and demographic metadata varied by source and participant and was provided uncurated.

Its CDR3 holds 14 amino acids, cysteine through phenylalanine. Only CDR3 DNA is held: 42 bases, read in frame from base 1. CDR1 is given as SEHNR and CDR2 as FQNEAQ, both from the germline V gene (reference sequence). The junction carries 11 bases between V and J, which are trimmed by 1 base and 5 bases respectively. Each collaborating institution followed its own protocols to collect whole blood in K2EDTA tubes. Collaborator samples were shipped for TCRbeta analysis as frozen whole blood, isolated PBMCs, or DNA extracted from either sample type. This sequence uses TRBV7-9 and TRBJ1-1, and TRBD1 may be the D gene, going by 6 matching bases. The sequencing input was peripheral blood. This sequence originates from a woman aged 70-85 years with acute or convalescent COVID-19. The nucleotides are TGTGCCAGCAGCTTAGATTCAGGGGTGACTGAAGCTTTCTTT. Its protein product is CASSLDSGVTEAFF.